This T cell receptor beta chain was recovered during a study of shared clonotypes between healthy human individuals. Libraries were prepared by immunoSEQ multiplex PCR; TCRdb keeps only in-frame clonotypes and omits some of them. The sample consists of about 2 million clones, approximately 94% of them appearing once. Germline CDR1 and CDR2: SGDLS and YYNGEE. Trimming at V came to 0 bases and at J to 0 bases, leaving 0 bases not matched to a gene. The CDR3 runs to 15 residues. Of note for this clone: Within the sample, other DNA sequences also encode this same CDR3.

Naive CD8 cells, CD45RO-negative and positively selected for CCR7, excluded terminally differentiated effector memory CD45RA+ cells. Input material: naive CD8+ T cells sorted from blood. The chain couples TRBV9 to TRBJ2-1; TRBD2 agrees at 7 bases. This receptor was obtained from a young man in good health. CDR3 in amino acids: CASSVAGGSYNEQFF. The CDR3 DNA reads as TGTGCCAGCAGCGTAGCGGGAGGCTCCTACAATGAGCAGTTCTTC.